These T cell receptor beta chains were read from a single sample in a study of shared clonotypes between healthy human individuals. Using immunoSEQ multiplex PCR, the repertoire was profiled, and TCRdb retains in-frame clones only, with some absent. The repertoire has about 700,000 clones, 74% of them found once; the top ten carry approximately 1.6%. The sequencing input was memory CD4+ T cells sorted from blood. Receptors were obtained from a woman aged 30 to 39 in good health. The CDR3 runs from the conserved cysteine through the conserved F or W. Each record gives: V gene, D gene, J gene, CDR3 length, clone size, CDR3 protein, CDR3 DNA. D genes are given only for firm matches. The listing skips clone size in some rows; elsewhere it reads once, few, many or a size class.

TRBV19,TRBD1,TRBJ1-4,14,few,CASSTGQVGEKLFF,TGTGCCAGTAGTACCGGACAGGTGGGCGAAAAACTGTTTTTT
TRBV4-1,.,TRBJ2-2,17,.,CASSQASSRANTGELFF,TGCGCCAGCAGCCAAGCCTCGTCCAGGGCGAACACCGGGGAGCTGTTTTTT
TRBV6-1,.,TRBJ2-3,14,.,CAVEPGHTTDTQYF,TGTGCCGTCGAACCGGGACACACCACAGATACGCAGTATTTT
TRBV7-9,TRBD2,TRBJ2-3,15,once,CASSSRLAVTDTQYF,TGTGCCAGCAGCTCCAGACTAGCGGTCACAGATACGCAGTATTTT
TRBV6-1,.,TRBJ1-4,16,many,CASSEATHIGGEKLFF,TGTGCCAGCAGTGAAGCTACCCACATCGGAGGGGAAAAACTGTTTTTT
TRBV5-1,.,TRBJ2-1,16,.,CASSSGTQSSYNEQFF,TGCGCCAGCAGTTCCGGGACCCAGAGCTCCTACAATGAGCAGTTCTTC
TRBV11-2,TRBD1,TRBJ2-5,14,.,CASSPGQVVETQYF,TGTGCCAGCAGCCCGGGACAGGTGGTGGAGACCCAGTACTTC
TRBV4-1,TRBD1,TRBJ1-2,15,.,CASRLPGRGQDGYTF,TGCGCCAGCCGCCTCCCGGGAAGGGGACAGGATGGCTACACCTTC
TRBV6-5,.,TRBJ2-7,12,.,CASSYSEDEQYF,TGTGCCAGCAGTTACTCCGAGGACGAGCAGTACTTC
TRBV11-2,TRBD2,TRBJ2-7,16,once,CASSLVRQRESYEQYF,TGTGCCAGCAGCTTAGTACGTCAGCGGGAGTCCTACGAGCAGTACTTC
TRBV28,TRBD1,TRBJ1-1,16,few,CASSLPMGQANTEAFF,TGTGCCAGCAGCTTACCCATGGGACAGGCGAACACTGAAGCTTTCTTT
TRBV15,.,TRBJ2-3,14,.,CATGKGRGTDTQYF,TGTGCCACCGGGAAGGGCAGAGGGACAGATACGCAGTATTTT
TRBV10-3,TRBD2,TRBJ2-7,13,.,CAISDGTSGMGNF,TGTGCCATCAGTGACGGGACTAGCGGGATGGGGAACTTC
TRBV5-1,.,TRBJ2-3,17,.,CASSLGGLVGEGDTQYF,TGCGCCAGCAGCCTAGGCGGGTTGGTCGGAGAGGGAGATACGCAGTATTTT
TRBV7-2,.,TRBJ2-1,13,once,CASSRSRGYEQFF,TGTGCCAGCAGTCGGAGTAGGGGTTATGAGCAGTTCTTC
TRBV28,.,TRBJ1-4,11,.,CASRWGEKLFF,TGTGCCAGCAGGTGGGGTGAAAAACTGTTTTTT
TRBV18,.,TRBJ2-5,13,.,CASSPVYQETQYF,TGTGCCAGCTCACCGGTGTACCAAGAGACCCAGTACTTC
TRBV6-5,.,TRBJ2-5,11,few,CASSRRETQYF,TGTGCCAGCAGTCGGCGAGAGACCCAGTACTTC
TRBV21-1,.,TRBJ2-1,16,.,CASSTRLAPRGDEQFF,TGTGCCAGCAGCACCCGACTAGCGCCACGCGGGGATGAGCAGTTCTTC
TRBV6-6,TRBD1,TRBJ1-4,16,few,CASSYSRGQGYEKLFF,TGTGCCAGCAGTTACTCGAGGGGACAGGGGTATGAAAAACTGTTTTTT
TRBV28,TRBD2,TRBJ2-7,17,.,CASSSTPGLAVPYEQYF,TGTGCCAGCAGCTCCACCCCGGGACTAGCGGTACCCTACGAGCAGTACTTC
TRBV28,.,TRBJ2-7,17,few,CASSLNSRDTQWGREIF,TGTGCCAGCAGTTTAAATTCCCGGGACACCCAATGGGGGAGGGAGATCTTC
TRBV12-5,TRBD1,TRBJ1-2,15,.,CASGQGQGRDKSYTF,TGTGCTAGTGGCCAAGGACAGGGGAGAGATAAGAGCTACACCTTC
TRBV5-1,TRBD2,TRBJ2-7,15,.,CASRALAGAPYEQYF,TGCGCCAGCAGGGCACTAGCGGGAGCCCCCTACGAGCAGTACTTC
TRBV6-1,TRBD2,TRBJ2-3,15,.,CASSESVAGTDTQYF,TGTGCCAGCAGTGAAAGCGTAGCGGGAACAGATACGCAGTATTTT
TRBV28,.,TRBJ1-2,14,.,CASSSRPRANGYTF,TGTGCCAGCAGTTCCCGCCCTCGGGCTAATGGCTACACCTTC
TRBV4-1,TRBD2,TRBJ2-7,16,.,CASSQLTRRGGYEQYF,TGCGCCAGCAGCCAACTAACTAGACGCGGGGGATACGAGCAGTACTTC
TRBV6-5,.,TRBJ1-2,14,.,CASSSRKTIYGYTF,TGTGCCAGCAGCTCCAGGAAAACTATCTATGGCTACACCTTC
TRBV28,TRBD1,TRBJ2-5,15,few,CASRAPTGGVETQYF,TGTGCCAGCAGGGCCCCCACAGGGGGCGTAGAGACCCAGTACTTC
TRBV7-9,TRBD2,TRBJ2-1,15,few,CASSFGTSGTNEQFF,TGTGCCAGCAGCTTCGGGACTAGCGGGACCAATGAGCAGTTCTTC
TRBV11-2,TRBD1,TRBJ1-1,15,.,CASRTEGQGANEAFF,TGTGCCAGCAGAACAGAAGGCCAGGGGGCGAATGAAGCTTTCTTT
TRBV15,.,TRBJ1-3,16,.,CATSRDPGSSGNTIYF,TGTGCCACCAGCAGAGATCCGGGGTCATCTGGAAACACCATATATTTT
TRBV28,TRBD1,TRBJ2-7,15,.,CASSLGGQGSYEQYF,TGTGCCAGCAGTTTAGGGGGACAGGGGTCCTACGAGCAGTACTTC
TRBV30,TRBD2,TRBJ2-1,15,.,CAWRGFGRTYNEQFF,TGTGCCTGGAGGGGCTTCGGGAGGACGTACAATGAGCAGTTCTTC
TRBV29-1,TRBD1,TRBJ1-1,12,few,CSVGQGATEAFF,TGCAGCGTAGGACAGGGGGCAACTGAAGCTTTCTTT
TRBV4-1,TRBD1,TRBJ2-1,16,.,CASSRVGRDSLNEQFF,TGCGCCAGCAGCCGGGTAGGCCGGGACAGCCTAAATGAGCAGTTCTTC
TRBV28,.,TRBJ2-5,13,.,CASRGDSEETQYF,TGTGCCAGCAGAGGGGACTCCGAAGAGACCCAGTACTTC
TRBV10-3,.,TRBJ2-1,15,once,CAINAVGLDYNEQFF,TGTGCCATCAATGCGGTGGGCCTTGACTACAATGAGCAGTTCTTC
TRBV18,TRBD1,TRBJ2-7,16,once,CASSPNAGTVTYEQYF,TGTGCCAGCTCACCAAATGCCGGGACAGTCACCTACGAGCAGTACTTC
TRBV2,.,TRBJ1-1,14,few,CASSGSQAFTEAFF,TGTGCCAGCAGTGGGAGTCAGGCGTTCACTGAAGCTTTCTTT
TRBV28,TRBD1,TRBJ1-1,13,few,CASSPPGGTEAFF,TGTGCCAGCAGTCCACCAGGGGGCACTGAAGCTTTCTTT
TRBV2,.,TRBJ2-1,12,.,CASSEWGREQFF,TGTGCCAGCAGTGAGTGGGGGAGGGAGCAGTTCTTC
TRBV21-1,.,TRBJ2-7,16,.,CASSKEPGQGPYEQYF,TGTGCCAGCAGCAAAGAGCCGGGACAGGGCCCCTACGAGCAGTACTTC